The 16 T cell receptor beta chains presented below share a single source sample, sequenced in a study of blood T cell repertoires in COVID-19. The table came from immunoSEQ multiplex PCR; TCRdb's copy has only in-frame clones and leaves some out. The sample carries around 270,000 clones, around 83% recorded once. The material sequenced was peripheral blood. Receptors originate from a woman between 40 and 50 years old who had recovered from COVID-19.

V usage is TRBV28 and J usage is TRBJ2-1; 10 bases align to TRBD1. The junction had 4 bases not matched to a gene; V was cut back by 9 bases and J by 2 bases. The length of the CDR3 is 14 residues. Germline V gives CDR1 MDHEN, CDR2 SYDVKM. CDR3 region: CASWGQGPYNEQFF. The CDR3 region has the DNA TGTGCCAGTTGGGGACAGGGGCCCTACAATGAGCAGTTCTTC.

The chain recombines TRBV6-6 with TRBJ2-6; D gene ambiguous. This CDR3 is built from 15 residues. V was trimmed by 5 bases and J by 0 bases, leaving 8 bases between them. Germline CDR1 MNHNY, CDR2 SVGAGI (reference sequence). The CDR3, as DNA: TGTGCCAGCAGTGCAAGGAGCTCTGGGGCCAACGTCCTGACTTTC. It encodes CASSARSSGANVLTF.

This clone showed up just once. The genes are TRBV28 and TRBJ1-2; the D is unclear. Per the germline V gene, CDR1 is MDHEN and CDR2 is SYDVKM. This CDR3 is 14 amino acids long. The germline V and J ends were trimmed by 6 bases and 8 bases, with 19 bases remaining between them. CDR3 residues: CASRAGFDMVGYTF. CDR3 bases: TGTGCCAGCAGGGCGGGTTTCGACATGGTCGGCTACACCTTC.

V and J are TRBV11-2 and TRBJ2-3; 8 bases fit TRBD2. The CDR3 consists of 17 residues. Germline trimming cut 1 base from V and 2 bases from J; bases unmatched to any gene: 8. The germline V gene encodes CDR1 SGHAT and CDR2 FQNNGV. The CDR3 DNA sequence: TGTGCCAGCAGCTTAGGCTGGGCGGGGGGAATCACAGATACGCAGTATTTT. Encoded protein: CASSLGWAGGITDTQYF.

The rearrangement joins TRBV19 to TRBJ1-3; D is possibly TRBD1 (5 bases). Germline values: CDR1 LNHDA, CDR2 SQIVND (reference sequence). The CDR3 runs to 15 residues. The V gene lost 10 bases and the J gene lost 0 bases, with 16 bases spanning the gap. The CDR3 region is CATQDPGVSGNTIYF. The CDR3 DNA sequence: TGTGCCACGCAAGACCCGGGGGTCTCTGGAAACACCATATATTTT.

The V gene is TRBV28, the J gene TRBJ1-4; D unclear. V lost 3 bases, J lost 0 bases, and 20 bases lay in between. The CDR3 is made up of 19 amino acids. CDR1 and CDR2 (germline): MDHEN, SYDVKM. The CDR3 sequence is CASSLFVGSVRSTNEKLFF. CDR3 in DNA: TGTGCCAGCAGTTTGTTCGTTGGTAGTGTCCGCTCAACTAATGAAAAACTGTTTTTT.

This clone was recorded once. This rearrangement joins TRBV30 to TRBJ2-3, with D tentatively TRBD1 (6 bases). CDR1 GTSNPN and CDR2 SVGIG come from the germline V gene (reference sequence). The CDR3 has 11 residues. V lost 6 bases, J lost 3 bases, and 7 bases lay in between. The CDR3: CACGQTDTQYF. The CDR3 bases are TGTGCCTGCGGACAGACAGATACGCAGTATTTT.

The chain has TRBV5-1 and TRBJ1-4, with D uncertain. Between the trimmed V and J ends, which lost 1 base and 0 bases, there was a span of 10 bases. The CDR3 has 16 residues. CDR1 and CDR2 (germline): SGHRS, YFSETQ. CDR3 DNA: TGCGCCAGCAGCTTGTTAGCGGATGCAACTAATGAAAAACTGTTTTTT. Its translation: CASSLLADATNEKLFF.

In this sample, this clone turned up once. The chain has TRBV30 and TRBJ2-1; D gene ambiguous. V lost 4 bases and J 10 bases, leaving 11 bases between the germline ends. Germline V lookup: CDR1 GTSNPN, CDR2 SVGIG (reference sequence). CDR3 length equals 11 residues. The CDR3, as DNA: TGTGCCTGGACGAACACCCTGGAGCAGTTCTTC. Translating gives CAWTNTLEQFF.

J is TRBJ1-1 and V is TRBV11-2; D is ambiguous. Germline V gene data show CDR1 as SGHAT and CDR2 as FQNNGV. The CDR3 runs to 14 residues. Trimming left V 4 bases short and J 5 bases short, with 14 bases between. The CDR3 DNA reads as TGTGCCAGCAGCTCGATAGACATACTGACTGAAGCTTTCTTT. Its protein is CASSSIDILTEAFF.

This sequence joins TRBV5-4 and TRBJ2-2, with 7 bases aligning to TRBD2. V was clipped by 0 bases and J by 4 bases; unmatched bases: 9. Looked up from germline, CDR1 is SGHNT and CDR2 is YYREEE (reference sequence). There are 17 residues in the CDR3. CDR3 sequence (DNA): TGTGCCAGCAGCTTGGCCTCTGGCGGGGGAATCACCGGGGAGCTGTTTTTT. It codes for CASSLASGGGITGELFF.

The gene calls are TRBV3-1 (or the pseudogene TRBV3-2) and TRBJ1-2; TRBD1 agrees at 8 bases. From germline, CDR1 is LGHDT and CDR2 YNNKEL (reference sequence). The V gene end was trimmed by 4 bases and the J gene end by 8 bases; junction bases not matched to a gene: 9. The CDR3 loop spans 14 amino acids. The CDR3 here is CASSRGGQGGGYTF. In nucleotides, the CDR3 is TGTGCCAGCAGCCGGGGAGGACAGGGCGGGGGCTACACCTTC.

The chain combines TRBV19 with TRBJ2-1; TRBD1 matches 9 bases. V lost 7 bases, J lost 15 bases, and 13 bases stayed unmatched. Per the germline V gene, CDR1 is LNHDA and CDR2 is SQIVND (reference sequence). The CDR3 has 13 residues. CDR3: CASTPGGGTGTFF. In nucleotides, the CDR3 is TGTGCCAGTACCCCTGGGGGTGGGACAGGGACGTTCTTC. Complete variable domain (other parts from reference TRBV19 and TRBJ2-1): DGGITQSPKYLFRKEGQNVTLSCEQNLNHDAMYWYRQDPGQGLRLIYYSQIVNDFQKGDIAEGYSVSREKKESFPLTVTSAQKNPTAFYLCASTPGGGTGTFFGPGTRLTVL.

This clone showed up just once. The CDR3: CATKQGLDQPQHF. For the CDR3, the DNA is TGTGCCACAAAACAGGGGTTGGATCAGCCCCAGCATTTT. This sequence joins TRBV12-3 or TRBV12-4 and TRBJ1-5, with 7 bases fitting TRBD1. This CDR3 comprises 13 residues. J gave up 5 bases and V 10 bases, and 8 bases lay outside the gene matches.

This chain links TRBV4-1 with TRBJ2-5; a weak D match, TRBD1 (6 bases). Trimming took 6 bases from V and 1 from J, leaving 18 bases between them. There are 16 residues in the CDR3. Germline CDR1 reads MGHRA; CDR2 reads YSYEKL. This CDR3 is CASSSGQLLPQETQYF. Written as DNA, the CDR3 is TGCGCCAGCAGTTCTGGACAGCTCTTACCCCAAGAGACCCAGTACTTC.

Worth noting for this clone: The same CDR3 also results from other DNA sequences found in this sample. This chain links TRBV12-3 or TRBV12-4 with TRBJ1-2; no clear D. V lost 1 base and J 8 bases, leaving 8 bases between the germline ends. The CDR3 spans 12 residues. In DNA form, the CDR3 reads TGTGCCAGCAGTTTAGGGCGGGCCGGCTACACCTTC. Translated, it gives CASSLGRAGYTF.